The clone carrying this T cell receptor (beta chain) was found a few times. Germline-derived CDR1 and CDR2 are SQVTM and ANQGSEA. CDR3 length equals 13 residues. Trimming shortened V by 1 base and J by 4 bases, and 10 bases separated the two germline ends. This entry belongs to a study of blood T cells in healthy people across ages. Using a J-beta primer mix together with a sample-barcoded 5' primer, a second PCR was run for roughly 6 to 12 cycles. TCRdb reprocessed the 5' RACE reads with MiXCR, giving one entry per CDR3 protein. This sample has about a million distinct CDR3 sequences, with less than 45% found just once. Donor samples were obtained from healthy Caucasian individuals from Russia, aged roughly 6 to 95.

The rearrangement joins TRBV29-1 to TRBJ1-2; no clear D gene. Sequences were obtained from blood. The receptor was derived from a man between 18 and 29 years old in good health. CDR3 loop: CSVEVADPYGYTF. As DNA, the CDR3 is TGCAGCGTTGAAGTTGCGGACCCCTATGGCTACACCTTC.